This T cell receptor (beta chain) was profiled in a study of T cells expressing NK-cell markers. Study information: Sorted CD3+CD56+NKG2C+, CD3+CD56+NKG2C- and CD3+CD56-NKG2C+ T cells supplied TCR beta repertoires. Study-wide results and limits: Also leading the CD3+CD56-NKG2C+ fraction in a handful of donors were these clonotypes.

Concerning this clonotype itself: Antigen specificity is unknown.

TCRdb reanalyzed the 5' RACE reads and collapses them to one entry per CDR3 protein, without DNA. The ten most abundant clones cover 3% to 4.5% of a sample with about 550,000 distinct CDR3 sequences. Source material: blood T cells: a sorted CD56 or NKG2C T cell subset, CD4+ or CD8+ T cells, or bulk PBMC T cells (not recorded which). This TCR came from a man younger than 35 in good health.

CDR3 region: CASSLTGRFGETQYF. The V and J genes are TRBV6-5 and TRBJ2-5; TCRdb's D call, TRBD1, is unchecked because there is no DNA. Germline V gene lookup returns CDR1 MNHEY and CDR2 SVGAGI. This CDR3 region has 15 residues.